This T cell receptor (beta chain) appears in the sequencing data of a study of T cell changes during pregnancy in multiple sclerosis. Repertoires were generated with immunoSEQ multiplex PCR, while TCRdb's copy carries only in-frame clones and drops some. The sample records tens of thousands of clones, around 93% being singletons. In regard to this clone: Different DNA sequences within this sample yield the same CDR3.

Looked up from germline, CDR1 is MNHEY and CDR2 is SMNVEV (reference sequence). The CDR3 has 12 amino acids. The ends were cut back, 5 bases at V and 5 bases at J, with 9 bases in the middle. This chain connects TRBV27 to TRBJ1-1; no firm D call. This material consisted of peripheral blood, taken in the second trimester of pregnancy. The TCR comes from a female donor in good health, enrolled as a control in a pregnancy study. The CDR3 DNA is TGTGCCAGCAGTGTTGCAGGTACTGAAGCTTTCTTT. Translating it yields CASSVAGTEAFF.